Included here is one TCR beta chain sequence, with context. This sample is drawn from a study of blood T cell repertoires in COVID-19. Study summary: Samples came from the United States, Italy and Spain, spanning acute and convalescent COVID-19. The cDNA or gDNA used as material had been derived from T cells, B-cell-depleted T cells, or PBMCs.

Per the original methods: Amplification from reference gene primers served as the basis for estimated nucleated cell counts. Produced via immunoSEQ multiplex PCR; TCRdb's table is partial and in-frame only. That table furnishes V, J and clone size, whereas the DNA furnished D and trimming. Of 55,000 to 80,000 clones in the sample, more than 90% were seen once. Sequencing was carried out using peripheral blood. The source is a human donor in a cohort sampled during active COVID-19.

CDR3 nucleotides: TGTGCCAGCAGTGGGGGCTCGGTGTACGAGCAGTACTTC. It translates to CASSGGSVYEQYF. This chain uses TRBV2 with TRBJ2-7, with a weak D call TRBD1 (5 bases). The CDR3 covers 13 residues. In germline, CDR1 is SNHLY, CDR2 FYNNEI. V was trimmed by 4 bases and J by 4 bases, leaving 11 bases between them.